These 13 T cell receptor beta chains were all obtained from the same sample, sequenced in a study of shared clonotypes between healthy human individuals. Assay used: immunoSEQ multiplex PCR; TCRdb lists only in-frame clones, some missing. There are fewer than 2.5 million clones in the sample; 90% to 95% occur only once, and around 0.4% lies in the top ten. The material sequenced was naive CD4+ T cells from PBMCs. The subset here: CD45RA+ positively selected. These receptors all come from a young man in good health. Some clones in this sample may be carry-over from other donors' samples.

The genes are TRBV28 and TRBJ1-2, with a possible D match to TRBD1 (6 bases). Trimming took off 5 bases at V and 8 bases at J, with 27 bases between the two ends. The CDR3 contains 17 residues. The V gene's germline CDR1 is MDHEN and CDR2 SYDVKM. The CDR3 protein is CASSGNRGAEGLRGYTF. The DNA for the CDR3 is TGTGCCAGCAGTGGCAATAGGGGGGCCGAGGGTTTGCGGGGCTACACCTTC.

V usage is TRBV6-1 and J usage is TRBJ2-5, with TRBD2 matching over 7 bases. V gave up 6 bases and J gave up 4 bases; unmatched junction bases: 11. CDR1 and CDR2 (germline): MNHNS, SASEGT. CDR3 length: 15 residues. As DNA, the CDR3 is TGTGCCAGCAGCGAAAGGTCAGCGGGAAGAGAGACCCAGTACTTC. This translates into CASSERSAGRETQYF.

V is TRBV7-2 and J is TRBJ2-7; no firm D call. The V and J ends lost 7 bases and 3 bases respectively, with 10 bases between them. Per germline, CDR1 SGHTA and CDR2 FQGNSA. The CDR3 has 12 residues. CDR3 DNA: TGTGCCAGCACGGACGATTTCTACGAGCAGTACTTC. It is translated as CASTDDFYEQYF.

The chain carries TRBV4-1 and TRBJ2-1; 7 bases map to TRBD2. V shed 8 bases and J 4 bases; nucleotides not matched to a gene: 20. Looked up from germline, CDR1 is MGHRA and CDR2 is YSYEKL. This CDR3 has 18 amino acids. As DNA, the CDR3 is TGCGCCAGCTCAAAAATGACGGCGGGACTAACACCTTACAATGAGCAGTTCTTC. Translation gives CASSKMTAGLTPYNEQFF.

The rearrangement joins TRBV30 to TRBJ2-1; perhaps TRBD2 as D (6 bases). V lost 2 bases and J lost 6, with 17 bases in between. The CDR3 loop spans 15 amino acids. Germline CDR1 GTSNPN, CDR2 SVGIG (reference sequence). CDR3 sequence reads: CAWSRSGAGSNEQFF. The CDR3 region has the DNA TGTGCCTGGAGTAGGTCGGGAGCGGGCAGCAATGAGCAGTTCTTC.

This clone showed up just once. The chain links TRBV19 to TRBJ1-5; D remains ambiguous. CDR3 length: 12 amino acids. The V gene lost 5 bases and the J gene lost 6 bases, with 8 bases spanning the gap. CDR1 is LNHDA, CDR2 SQIVND, per germline (reference sequence). CDR3 sequence: CASSQSGQPQHF. The CDR3 nucleotides read TGTGCCAGTAGTCAAAGTGGTCAGCCCCAGCATTTT.

This clone has just a few counts. The CDR3 loop reads CASSRIVNQPQHF. CDR3 DNA sequence: TGTGCCAGCAGCCGAATCGTCAATCAGCCCCAGCATTTT. The rearrangement uses TRBV2 and TRBJ1-5; D gene uncertain. CDR1 and CDR2 from the germline V gene are SNHLY and FYNNEI. The CDR3 is 13 residues long. V was shortened by 6 bases and J by 3 bases, with 9 bases between the two germline ends.

The chain uses TRBV2 and TRBJ2-4; tentatively, D is TRBD1 (5 bases). Germline CDR1 and CDR2: SNHLY and FYNNEI. CDR3 size: 16 residues. The V end lost 5 bases, the J end lost 0 bases, and 14 bases lay between the germline ends. The CDR3 DNA sequence: TGTGCCAGCAGTCCTCGACAGATTTTAGCCAAAAACATTCAGTACTTC. Its protein is CASSPRQILAKNIQYF.

In its sample, this clone was seen once. The chain recombines TRBV11-3 with TRBJ2-2, with D possibly TRBD1 on 7 matching bases. The CDR3 consists of 14 residues. The V end was cut by 7 bases, the J end by 4 bases, with 13 bases between. In germline, CDR1 is SGHNT, CDR2 YENEEA. CDR3 amino acids: CASTGQGGTGELFF. In DNA form, the CDR3 reads TGTGCCAGCACCGGGCAGGGGGGCACCGGGGAGCTGTTTTTT.

V usage is TRBV5-1 and J usage is TRBJ2-7; possibly TRBD2 for D (5 bases). The germline V gene encodes CDR1 SGHRS and CDR2 YFSETQ. Trimming took off 4 bases at V and 7 bases at J, with 15 bases between the two ends. This CDR3 has 13 residues. The CDR3 coding sequence is TGCGCCAGCAGCCCTGGTATAGGAGGAGAGCAGTACTTC. As protein: CASSPGIGGEQYF.

V and J are TRBV6-1 and TRBJ2-3, with 7 bases lining up with TRBD2. Germline CDR1 MNHNS, CDR2 SASEGT. This CDR3 is built from 15 residues. Losses at the gene ends were 6 bases for V and 2 bases for J; bases not matched to a gene: 8. As DNA, the CDR3 is TGTGCCAGCAGAGCCATAGCGGGCTACACAGATACGCAGTATTTT. As protein: CASRAIAGYTDTQYF.

The rearrangement links TRBV27 to TRBJ2-5; D ambiguous. CDR1 is MNHEY, CDR2 SMNVEV, per germline (reference sequence). This CDR3 is 15 amino acids long. Trimming left V 0 bases short and J 2 bases short, with 10 bases between. The CDR3 loop is CASSLSWQLQETQYF. For the CDR3, the DNA is TGTGCCAGCAGTTTATCGTGGCAGTTACAAGAGACCCAGTACTTC.

This chain links TRBV5-6 with TRBJ1-1; D might be TRBD1 (6 bases). Trimming cost V 3 bases and J 1 base, with 22 bases left between them. Germline values: CDR1 SGHDT, CDR2 YYEEEE. The CDR3 has 18 amino acids. The CDR3 DNA reads as TGTGCCAGCAGCTCGCTCAGGTCTTTTTGGGGGCCGAACACTGAAGCTTTCTTT. This gives the protein CASSSLRSFWGPNTEAFF.